This T cell receptor (beta chain) was observed in a study of blood T cell repertoires in COVID-19. Background on the study: In each case, the material was cDNA or gDNA derived from T cells, B-cell-depleted T cells, or PBMCs.

CDR1 is SGHRS, CDR2 YFSETQ, per germline. The CDR3 has 17 residues. Trimming cost V 4 bases and J 2 bases, with 21 bases left between them. Study processing details: Estimates of nucleated cell counts were drawn from the amplification of reference gene primers. Method: immunoSEQ multiplex PCR; TCRdb's copy keeps in-frame clones and lacks some. V and J calls and clone size are given by that table; D and trimming were obtained from the DNA. The sample shows just over 95,000 clones, around 80% of them seen only once. The sequencing sample was made of peripheral blood. This TCR was sampled from a man in his 60s with acute or convalescent COVID-19. The rearrangement links TRBV5-1 to TRBJ1-1; D is unresolved. CDR3 protein: CASSQGRGLGINTEAFF. The CDR3 region has the DNA TGCGCCAGCAGCCAAGGACGAGGGTTAGGGATAAACACTGAAGCTTTCTTT. Complete variable domain (other parts from reference TRBV5-1 and TRBJ1-1): KAGVTQTPRYLIKTRGQQVTLSCSPISGHRSVSWYQQTPGQGLQFLFEYFSETQRNKGNFPGRFSGRQFSNSRSEMNVSTLELGDSALYLCASSQGRGLGINTEAFFGQGTRLTVV.